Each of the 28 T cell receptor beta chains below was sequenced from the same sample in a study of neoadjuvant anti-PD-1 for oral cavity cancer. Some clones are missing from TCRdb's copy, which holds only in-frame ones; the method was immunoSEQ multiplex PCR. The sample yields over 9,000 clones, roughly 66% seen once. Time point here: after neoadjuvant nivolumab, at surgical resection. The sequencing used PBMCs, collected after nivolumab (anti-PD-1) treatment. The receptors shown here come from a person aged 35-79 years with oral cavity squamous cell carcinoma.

CDR3 amino acids: CASSVDSYGYTF. CDR3 DNA: TGTGCCAGCAGCGTGGATTCCTATGGCTACACCTTC. This rearrangement joins TRBV7-9 to TRBJ1-2; no definite D call. Germline V lookup: CDR1 SEHNR, CDR2 FQNEAQ (reference sequence). The CDR3 consists of 12 residues. Trimming took 5 bases from V and 4 from J, leaving 8 bases between them.

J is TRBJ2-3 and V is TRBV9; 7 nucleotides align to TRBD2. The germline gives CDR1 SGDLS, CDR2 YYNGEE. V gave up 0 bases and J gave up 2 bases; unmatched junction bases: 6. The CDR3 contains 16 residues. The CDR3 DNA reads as TGTGCCAGCAGCGTAGTTTCGGGGGGTCCCACAGATACGCAGTATTTT. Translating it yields CASSVVSGGPTDTQYF.

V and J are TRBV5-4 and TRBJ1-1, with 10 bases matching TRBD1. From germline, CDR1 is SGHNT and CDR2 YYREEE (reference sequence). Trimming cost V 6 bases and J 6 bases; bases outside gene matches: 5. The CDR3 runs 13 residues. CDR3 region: CASTRQGAPEAFF. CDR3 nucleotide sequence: TGTGCCAGCACCAGACAGGGGGCCCCTGAAGCTTTCTTT. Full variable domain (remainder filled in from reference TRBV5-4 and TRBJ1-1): ETGVTQSPTHLIKTRGQQVTLRCSSQSGHNTVSWYQQALGQGPQFIFQYYREEENGRGNFPPRFSGLQFPNYSSELNVNALELDDSALYLCASTRQGAPEAFFGQGTRLTVV.

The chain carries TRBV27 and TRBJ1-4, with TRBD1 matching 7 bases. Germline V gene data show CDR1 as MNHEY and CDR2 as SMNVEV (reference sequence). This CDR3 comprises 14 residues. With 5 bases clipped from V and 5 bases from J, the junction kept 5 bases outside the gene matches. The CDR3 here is CASSARTGNEKLFF. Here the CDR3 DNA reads TGTGCCAGCAGTGCGCGGACAGGAAATGAAAAACTGTTTTTT.

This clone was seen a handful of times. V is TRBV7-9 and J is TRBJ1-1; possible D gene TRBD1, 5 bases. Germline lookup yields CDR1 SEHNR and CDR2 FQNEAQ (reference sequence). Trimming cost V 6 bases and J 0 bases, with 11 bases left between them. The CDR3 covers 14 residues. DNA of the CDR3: TGTGCCAGCAGTCACAGGAACCTGAACACTGAAGCTTTCTTT. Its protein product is CASSHRNLNTEAFF.

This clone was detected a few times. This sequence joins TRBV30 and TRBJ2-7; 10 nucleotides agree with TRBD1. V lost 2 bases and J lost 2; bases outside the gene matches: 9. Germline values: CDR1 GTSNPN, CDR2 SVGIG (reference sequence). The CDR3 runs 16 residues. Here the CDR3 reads CAWSPQWDRGPYEQYF. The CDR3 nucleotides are TGTGCCTGGAGTCCTCAGTGGGACAGGGGCCCCTACGAGCAGTACTTC.

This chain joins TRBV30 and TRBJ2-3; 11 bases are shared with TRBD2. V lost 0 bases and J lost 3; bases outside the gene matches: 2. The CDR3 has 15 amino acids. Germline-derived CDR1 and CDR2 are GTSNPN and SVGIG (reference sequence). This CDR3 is CAWSVPSGRTDTQYF. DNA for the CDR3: TGTGCCTGGAGTGTACCTAGCGGGAGGACAGATACGCAGTATTTT.

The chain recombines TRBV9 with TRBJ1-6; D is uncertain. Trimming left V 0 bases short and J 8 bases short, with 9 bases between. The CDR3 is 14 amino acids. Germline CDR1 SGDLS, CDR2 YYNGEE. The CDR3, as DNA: TGTGCCAGCAGCGTAGGGGGATTTGATTCACCCCTCCACTTT. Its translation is CASSVGGFDSPLHF.

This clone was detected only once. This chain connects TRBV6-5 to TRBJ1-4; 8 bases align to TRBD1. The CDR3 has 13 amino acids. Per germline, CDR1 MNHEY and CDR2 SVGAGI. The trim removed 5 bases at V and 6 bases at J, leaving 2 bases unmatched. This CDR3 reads CASSKQGDEKLFF. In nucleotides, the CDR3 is TGTGCCAGCAGTAAACAGGGGGATGAAAAACTGTTTTTT.

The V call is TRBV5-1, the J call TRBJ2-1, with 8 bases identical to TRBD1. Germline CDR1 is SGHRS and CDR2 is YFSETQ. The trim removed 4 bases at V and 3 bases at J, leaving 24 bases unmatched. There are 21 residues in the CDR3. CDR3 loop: CASSNKGHEGGTGRNYNEQFF. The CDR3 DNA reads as TGCGCCAGCAGCAACAAAGGCCATGAGGGCGGGACAGGACGCAACTACAATGAGCAGTTCTTC.

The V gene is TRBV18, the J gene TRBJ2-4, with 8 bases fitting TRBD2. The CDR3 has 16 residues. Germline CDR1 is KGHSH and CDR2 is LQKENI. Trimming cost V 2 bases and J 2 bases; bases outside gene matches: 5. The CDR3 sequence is CASSPVSGRSKNIQYF. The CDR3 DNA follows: TGTGCCAGCTCACCAGTGAGCGGGAGATCCAAAAACATTCAGTACTTC.

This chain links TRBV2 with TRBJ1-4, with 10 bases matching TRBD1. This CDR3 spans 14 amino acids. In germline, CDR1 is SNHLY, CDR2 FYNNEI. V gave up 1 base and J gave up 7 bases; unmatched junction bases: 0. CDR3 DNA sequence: TGTGCCAGCAGTGAAGGGACAGGGGGTGAAAAACTGTTTTTT. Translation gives CASSEGTGGEKLFF.

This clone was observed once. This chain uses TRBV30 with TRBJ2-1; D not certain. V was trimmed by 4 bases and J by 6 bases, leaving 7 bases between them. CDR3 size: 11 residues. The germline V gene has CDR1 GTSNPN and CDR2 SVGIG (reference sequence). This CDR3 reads CAWTASNEQFF. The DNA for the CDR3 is TGTGCCTGGACAGCCTCCAATGAGCAGTTCTTC.

The CDR3 sequence is CASSYSRGSETQYF. The CDR3 coding sequence is TGTGCCAGCAGTTACTCGAGAGGGTCAGAGACCCAGTACTTC. The genes are TRBV6-5 and TRBJ2-5, with D perhaps matching TRBD2 (5 bases). The germline V and J ends were trimmed by 0 bases and 4 bases, with 9 bases remaining between them. This CDR3 contains 14 residues. In germline, CDR1 is MNHEY, CDR2 SVGAGI.

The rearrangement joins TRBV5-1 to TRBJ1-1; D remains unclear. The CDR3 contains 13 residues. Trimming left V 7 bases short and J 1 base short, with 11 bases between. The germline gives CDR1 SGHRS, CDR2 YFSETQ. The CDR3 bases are TGCGCCAGCCAGCGTGAGGGGAACACTGAAGCTTTCTTT. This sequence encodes CASQREGNTEAFF. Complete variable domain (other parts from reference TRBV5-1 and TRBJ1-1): KAGVTQTPRYLIKTRGQQVTLSCSPISGHRSVSWYQQTPGQGLQFLFEYFSETQRNKGNFPGRFSGRQFSNSRSEMNVSTLELGDSALYLCASQREGNTEAFFGQGTRLTVV.

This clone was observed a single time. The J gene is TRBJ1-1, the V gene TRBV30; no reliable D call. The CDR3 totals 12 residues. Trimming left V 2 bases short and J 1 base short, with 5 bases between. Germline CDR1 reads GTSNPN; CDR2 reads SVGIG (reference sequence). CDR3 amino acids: CAWSRRNTEAFF. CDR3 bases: TGTGCCTGGAGTCGTAGGAACACTGAAGCTTTCTTT. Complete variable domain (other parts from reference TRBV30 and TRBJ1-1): SQTIHQWPATLVQPVGSPLSLECTVEGTSNPNLYWYRQAAGRGLQLLFYSVGIGQISSEVPQNLSASRPQDRQFILSSKKLLLSDSGFYLCAWSRRNTEAFFGQGTRLTVV.

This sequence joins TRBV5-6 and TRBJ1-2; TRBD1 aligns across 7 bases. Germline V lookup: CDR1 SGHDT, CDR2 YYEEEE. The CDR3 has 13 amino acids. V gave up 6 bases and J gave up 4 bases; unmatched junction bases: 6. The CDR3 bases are TGTGCCAGCAATATCGACAGGGCCTATGGCTACACCTTC. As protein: CASNIDRAYGYTF.

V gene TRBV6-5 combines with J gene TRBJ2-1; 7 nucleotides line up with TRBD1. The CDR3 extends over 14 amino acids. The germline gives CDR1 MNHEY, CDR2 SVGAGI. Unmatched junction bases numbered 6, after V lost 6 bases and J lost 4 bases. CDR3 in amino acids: CASRTGTAYNEQFF. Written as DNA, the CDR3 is TGTGCCAGCAGGACCGGGACAGCATACAATGAGCAGTTCTTC.

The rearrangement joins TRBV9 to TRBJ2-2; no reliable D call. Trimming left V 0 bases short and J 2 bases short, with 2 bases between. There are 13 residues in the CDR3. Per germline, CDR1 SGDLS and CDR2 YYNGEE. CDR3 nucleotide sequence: TGTGCCAGCAGCGTAGATAACACCGGGGAGCTGTTTTTT. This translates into CASSVDNTGELFF.

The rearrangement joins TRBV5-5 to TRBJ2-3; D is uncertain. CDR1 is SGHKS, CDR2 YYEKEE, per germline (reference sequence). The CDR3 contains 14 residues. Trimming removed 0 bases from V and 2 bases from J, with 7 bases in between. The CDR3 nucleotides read TGTGCCAGCAGCTTGGGGACCAACACAGATACGCAGTATTTT. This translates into CASSLGTNTDTQYF.

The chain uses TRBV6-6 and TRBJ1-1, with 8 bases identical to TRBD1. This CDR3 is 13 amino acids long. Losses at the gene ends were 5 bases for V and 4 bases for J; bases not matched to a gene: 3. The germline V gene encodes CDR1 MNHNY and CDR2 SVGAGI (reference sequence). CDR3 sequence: CASSPDRVTEAFF. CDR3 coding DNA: TGTGCCAGCAGTCCGGACAGGGTCACTGAAGCTTTCTTT.

The CDR3 sequence is CATSKRGLAGGSNQDTQYF. CDR3 sequence (DNA): TGTGCCACCAGCAAGAGAGGGCTAGCGGGGGGCTCTAACCAAGATACGCAGTATTTT. V usage is TRBV15 and J usage is TRBJ2-3; 11 bases agree with TRBD2. The CDR3 is 19 amino acids. Germline CDR1 reads LNHNV; CDR2 reads YYDKDF (reference sequence). J lost 5 bases, V lost 4 bases, and 17 bases had no gene match. The complete variable domain, with remaining parts taken from reference TRBV15 and TRBJ2-3, reads DAMVIQNPRYQVTQFGKPVTLSCSQTLNHNVMYWYQQKSSQAPKLLFHYYDKDFNNEADTPDNFQSRRPNTSFCFLDIRSPGLGDTAMYLCATSKRGLAGGSNQDTQYFGPGTRLTVL.

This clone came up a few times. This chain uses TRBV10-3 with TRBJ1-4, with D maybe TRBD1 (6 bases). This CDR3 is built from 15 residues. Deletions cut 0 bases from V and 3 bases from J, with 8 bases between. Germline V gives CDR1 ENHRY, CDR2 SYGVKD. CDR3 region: CAISESGGPNEKLFF. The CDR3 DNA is TGTGCCATCAGTGAGTCGGGGGGCCCTAATGAAAAACTGTTTTTT.

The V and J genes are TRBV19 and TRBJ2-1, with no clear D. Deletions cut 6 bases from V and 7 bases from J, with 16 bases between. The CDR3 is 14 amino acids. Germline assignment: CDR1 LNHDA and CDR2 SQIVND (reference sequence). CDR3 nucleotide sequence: TGTGCCAGTAGGTTCACTGGGTTGGGAAATGAGCAGTTCTTC. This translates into CASRFTGLGNEQFF.

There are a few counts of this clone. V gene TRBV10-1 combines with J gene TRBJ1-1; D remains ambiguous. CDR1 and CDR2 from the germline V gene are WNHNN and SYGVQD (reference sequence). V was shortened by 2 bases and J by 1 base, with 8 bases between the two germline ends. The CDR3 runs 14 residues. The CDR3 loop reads CASSETASNTEAFF. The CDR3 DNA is TGCGCCAGCAGTGAGACAGCCTCGAACACTGAAGCTTTCTTT.

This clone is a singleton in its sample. CDR3 bases: TGTGCCAGCAGCTTAGGGTCAGTAATCACCGGGGAGCTGTTTTTT. Its protein is CASSLGSVITGELFF. V usage is TRBV7-2 and J usage is TRBJ2-2; D is undetermined. Germline CDR1 and CDR2: SGHTA and FQGNSA. The CDR3 extends over 15 amino acids. The V and J ends lost 1 base and 4 bases respectively, with 10 bases between them.

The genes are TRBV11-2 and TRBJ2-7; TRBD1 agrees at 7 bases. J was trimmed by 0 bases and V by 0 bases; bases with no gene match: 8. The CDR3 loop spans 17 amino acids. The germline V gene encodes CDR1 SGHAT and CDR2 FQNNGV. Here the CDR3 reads CASSLDLRGQFSYEQYF. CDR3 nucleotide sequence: TGTGCCAGCAGCTTAGATCTAAGGGGGCAGTTCTCCTACGAGCAGTACTTC. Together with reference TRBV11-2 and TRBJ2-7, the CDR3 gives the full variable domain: EAGVAQSPRYKIIEKRQSVAFWCNPISGHATLYWYQQILGQGPKLLIQFQNNGVVDDSQLPKDRFSAERLKGVDSTLKIQPAKLEDSAVYLCASSLDLRGQFSYEQYFGPGTRLTVT.

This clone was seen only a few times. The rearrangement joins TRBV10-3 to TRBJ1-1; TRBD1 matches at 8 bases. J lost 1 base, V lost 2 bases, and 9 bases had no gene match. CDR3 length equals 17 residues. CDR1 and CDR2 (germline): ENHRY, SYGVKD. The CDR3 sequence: CAISELPLGTGNTEAFF. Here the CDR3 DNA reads TGTGCCATCAGTGAGCTCCCTCTCGGGACAGGGAACACTGAAGCTTTCTTT.